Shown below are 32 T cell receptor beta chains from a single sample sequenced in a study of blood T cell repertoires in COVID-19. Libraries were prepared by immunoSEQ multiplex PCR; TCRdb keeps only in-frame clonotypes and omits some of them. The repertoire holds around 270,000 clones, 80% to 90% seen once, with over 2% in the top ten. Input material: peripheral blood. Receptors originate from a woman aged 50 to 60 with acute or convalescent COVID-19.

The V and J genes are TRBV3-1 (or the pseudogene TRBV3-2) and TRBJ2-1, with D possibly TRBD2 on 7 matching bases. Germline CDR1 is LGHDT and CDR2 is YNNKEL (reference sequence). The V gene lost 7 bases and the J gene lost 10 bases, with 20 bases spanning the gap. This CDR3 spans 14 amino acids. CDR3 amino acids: CASKVIGGRGEQFF. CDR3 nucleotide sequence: TGTGCCAGCAAGGTTATAGGGGGGAGGGGAGAGCAGTTCTTC.

CDR3: CASTEGLPYGPLHF. DNA for the CDR3: TGTGCCAGCACTGAGGGATTGCCTTATGGCCCCCTCCACTTT. The chain is built from TRBV28 and TRBJ1-6; D remains ambiguous. V lost 7 bases and J 13 bases, leaving 20 bases between the germline ends. This CDR3 region has 14 residues. Germline CDR1 and CDR2: MDHEN and SYDVKM.

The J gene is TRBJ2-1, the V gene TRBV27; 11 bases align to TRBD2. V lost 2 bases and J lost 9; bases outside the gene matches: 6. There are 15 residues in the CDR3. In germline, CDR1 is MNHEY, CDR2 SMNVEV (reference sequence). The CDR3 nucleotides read TGTGCCAGCAGTTTAGGTAGCGGGAGGGCAGGTGAGCAGTTCTTC. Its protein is CASSLGSGRAGEQFF.

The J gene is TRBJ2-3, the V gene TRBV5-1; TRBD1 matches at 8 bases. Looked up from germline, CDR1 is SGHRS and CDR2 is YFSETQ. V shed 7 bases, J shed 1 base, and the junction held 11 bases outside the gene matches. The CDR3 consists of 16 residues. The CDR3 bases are TGCGCCAGCTCCCCCCCGACAGGGGTTGGCACAGATACGCAGTATTTT. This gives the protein CASSPPTGVGTDTQYF. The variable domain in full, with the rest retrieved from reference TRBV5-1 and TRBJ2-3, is KAGVTQTPRYLIKTRGQQVTLSCSPISGHRSVSWYQQTPGQGLQFLFEYFSETQRNKGNFPGRFSGRQFSNSRSEMNVSTLELGDSALYLCASSPPTGVGTDTQYFGPGTRLTVL.

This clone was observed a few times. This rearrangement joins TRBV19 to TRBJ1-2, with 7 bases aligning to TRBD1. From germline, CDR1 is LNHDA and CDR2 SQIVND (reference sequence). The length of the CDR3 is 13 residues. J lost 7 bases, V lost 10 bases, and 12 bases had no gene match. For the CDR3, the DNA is TGTGCCACCGCGGAGACAGGGCAGAGTGGCTACACCTTC. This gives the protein CATAETGQSGYTF. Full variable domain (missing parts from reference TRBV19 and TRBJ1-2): DGGITQSPKYLFRKEGQNVTLSCEQNLNHDAMYWYRQDPGQGLRLIYYSQIVNDFQKGDIAEGYSVSREKKESFPLTVTSAQKNPTAFYLCATAETGQSGYTFGSGTRLTVV.

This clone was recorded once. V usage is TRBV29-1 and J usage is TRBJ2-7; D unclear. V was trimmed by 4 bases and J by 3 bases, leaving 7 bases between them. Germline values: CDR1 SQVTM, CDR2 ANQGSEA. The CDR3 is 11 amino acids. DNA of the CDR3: TGCAGCGTTGCGGCGGACTACGAGCAGTACTTC. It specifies CSVAADYEQYF.

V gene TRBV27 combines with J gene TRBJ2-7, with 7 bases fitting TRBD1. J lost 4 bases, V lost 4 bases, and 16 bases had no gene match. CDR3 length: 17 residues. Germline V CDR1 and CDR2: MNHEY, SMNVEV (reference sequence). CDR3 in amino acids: CASSYYDRAGGLYEQYF. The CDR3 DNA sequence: TGTGCCAGCAGTTATTACGACAGGGCAGGGGGTTTGTACGAGCAGTACTTC.

The DNA of the CDR3 is TGTGCCAGCTCAACTGGACTAGTCAATGAGCAGTTCTTC. Translating gives CASSTGLVNEQFF. The chain has TRBV18 and TRBJ2-1; 7 bases agree with TRBD2. This CDR3 spans 13 amino acids. Unmatched junction bases numbered 4, after V lost 5 bases and J lost 6 bases. Germline V gives CDR1 KGHSH, CDR2 LQKENI.

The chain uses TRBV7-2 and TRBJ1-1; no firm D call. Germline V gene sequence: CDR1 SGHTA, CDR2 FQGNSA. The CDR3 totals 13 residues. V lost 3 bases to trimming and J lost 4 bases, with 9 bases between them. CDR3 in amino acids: CASSLAESTEAFF. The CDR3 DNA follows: TGTGCCAGCAGCTTGGCAGAAAGCACTGAAGCTTTCTTT.

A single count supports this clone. The chain's CDR3 is CATSPGGGTVGEKLFF. CDR3 sequence (DNA): TGTGCCACCAGCCCTGGAGGCGGGACAGTTGGCGAAAAACTGTTTTTT. The chain recombines TRBV15 with TRBJ1-4; 7 nucleotides align to TRBD1. This CDR3 spans 16 amino acids. V gave up 5 bases and J gave up 8 bases; unmatched junction bases: 14. Germline values: CDR1 LNHNV, CDR2 YYDKDF (reference sequence).

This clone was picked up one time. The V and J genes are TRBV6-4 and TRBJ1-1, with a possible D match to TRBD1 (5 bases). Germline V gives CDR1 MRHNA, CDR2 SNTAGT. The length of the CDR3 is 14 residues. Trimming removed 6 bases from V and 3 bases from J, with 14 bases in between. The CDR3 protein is CASSPSLGDTEAFF. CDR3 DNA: TGTGCCAGCAGCCCCAGTCTAGGGGACACTGAAGCTTTCTTT.

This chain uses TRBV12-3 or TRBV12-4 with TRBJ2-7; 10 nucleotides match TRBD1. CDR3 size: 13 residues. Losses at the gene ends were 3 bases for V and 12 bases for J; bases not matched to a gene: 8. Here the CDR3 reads CASSFADRGPSYF. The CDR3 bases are TGTGCCAGCAGTTTCGCCGACAGGGGGCCCTCGTACTTC.

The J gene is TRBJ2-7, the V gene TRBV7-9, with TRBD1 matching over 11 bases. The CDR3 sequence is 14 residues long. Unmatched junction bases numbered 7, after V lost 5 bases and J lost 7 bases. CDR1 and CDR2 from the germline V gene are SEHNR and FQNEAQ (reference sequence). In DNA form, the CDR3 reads TGTGCCAGCAGCACAGGACAGGGGGCGGCTGAGCAGTACTTC. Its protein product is CASSTGQGAAEQYF.

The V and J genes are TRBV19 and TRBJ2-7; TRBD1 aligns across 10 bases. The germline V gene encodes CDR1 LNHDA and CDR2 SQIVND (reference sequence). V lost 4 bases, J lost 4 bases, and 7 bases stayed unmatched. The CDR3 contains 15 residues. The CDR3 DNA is TGTGCCAGTAGTAGCCGGGACAGGGGCCCTTACGAGCAGTACTTC. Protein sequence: CASSSRDRGPYEQYF.

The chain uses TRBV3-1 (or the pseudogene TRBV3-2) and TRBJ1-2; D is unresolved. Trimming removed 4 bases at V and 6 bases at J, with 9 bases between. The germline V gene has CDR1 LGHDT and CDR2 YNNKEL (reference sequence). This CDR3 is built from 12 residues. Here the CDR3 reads CASSPPGDGYTF. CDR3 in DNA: TGTGCCAGCAGCCCGCCCGGGGATGGCTACACCTTC.

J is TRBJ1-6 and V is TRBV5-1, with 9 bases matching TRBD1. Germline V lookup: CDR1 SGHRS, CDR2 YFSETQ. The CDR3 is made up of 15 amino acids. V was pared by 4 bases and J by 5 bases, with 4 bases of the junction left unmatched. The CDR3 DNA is TGCGCCAGCAGCCCGGACAGGGGCCATAATTCACCCCTCCACTTT. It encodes CASSPDRGHNSPLHF. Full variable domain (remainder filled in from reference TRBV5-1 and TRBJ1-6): KAGVTQTPRYLIKTRGQQVTLSCSPISGHRSVSWYQQTPGQGLQFLFEYFSETQRNKGNFPGRFSGRQFSNSRSEMNVSTLELGDSALYLCASSPDRGHNSPLHFGNGTRLTVT.

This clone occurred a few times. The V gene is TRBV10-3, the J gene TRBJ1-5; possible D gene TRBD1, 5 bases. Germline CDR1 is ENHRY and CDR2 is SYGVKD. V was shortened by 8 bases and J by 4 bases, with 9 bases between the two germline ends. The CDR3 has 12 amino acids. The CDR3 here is CAIAGINQPQHF. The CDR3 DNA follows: TGTGCCATCGCAGGGATTAATCAGCCCCAGCATTTT.

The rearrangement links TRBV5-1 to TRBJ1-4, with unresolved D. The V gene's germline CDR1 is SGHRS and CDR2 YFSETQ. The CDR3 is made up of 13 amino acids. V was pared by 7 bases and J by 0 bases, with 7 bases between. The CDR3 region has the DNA TGCGCCAGCCGCCAGGCAACTAATGAAAAACTGTTTTTT. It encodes CASRQATNEKLFF.

The CDR3 coding sequence is TGTGCCAGCAGTTACCCTTCCAATGAGCAGTTCTTC. Its translation: CASSYPSNEQFF. The chain combines TRBV6-5 with TRBJ2-1; unclear D gene. Trimming took off 2 bases at V and 6 bases at J, with 5 bases between the two ends. CDR1 MNHEY and CDR2 SVGAGI come from the germline V gene. CDR3 length equals 12 residues.

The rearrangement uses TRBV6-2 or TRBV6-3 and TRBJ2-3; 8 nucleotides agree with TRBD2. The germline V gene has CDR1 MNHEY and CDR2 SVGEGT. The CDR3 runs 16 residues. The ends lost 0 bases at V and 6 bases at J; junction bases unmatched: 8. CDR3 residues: CASSYSRLASSDTQYF. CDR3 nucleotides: TGTGCCAGCAGTTACTCCCGACTAGCGAGTTCCGATACGCAGTATTTT.

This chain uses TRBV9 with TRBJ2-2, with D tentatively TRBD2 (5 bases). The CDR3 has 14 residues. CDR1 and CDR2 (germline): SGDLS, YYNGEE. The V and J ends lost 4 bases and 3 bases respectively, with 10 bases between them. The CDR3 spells CASSPDFDTGELFF. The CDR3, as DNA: TGTGCCAGCAGCCCGGACTTCGACACCGGGGAGCTGTTTTTT.

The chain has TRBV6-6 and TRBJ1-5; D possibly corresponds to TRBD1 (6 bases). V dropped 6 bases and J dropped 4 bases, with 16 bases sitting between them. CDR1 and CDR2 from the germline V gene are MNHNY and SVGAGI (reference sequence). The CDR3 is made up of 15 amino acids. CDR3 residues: CASRTGTPGNQPQHF. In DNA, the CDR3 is TGTGCCAGCAGGACTGGGACACCAGGGAATCAGCCCCAGCATTTT.

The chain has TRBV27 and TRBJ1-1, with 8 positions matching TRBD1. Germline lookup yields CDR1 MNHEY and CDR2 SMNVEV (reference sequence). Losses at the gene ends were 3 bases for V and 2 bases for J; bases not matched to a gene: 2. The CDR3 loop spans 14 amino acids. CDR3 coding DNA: TGTGCCAGCAGTTTGGACAGGGCCAACACTGAAGCTTTCTTT. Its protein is CASSLDRANTEAFF.

The CDR3 loop reads CASSLEEGANYGYTF. The CDR3 DNA sequence: TGCGCCAGCAGCTTGGAGGAGGGTGCTAACTATGGCTACACCTTC. V gene TRBV5-1 combines with J gene TRBJ1-2, with D uncertain. Between the trimmed V and J ends, which lost 0 bases and 0 bases, there was a span of 9 bases. The CDR3 has 15 amino acids. The germline gives CDR1 SGHRS, CDR2 YFSETQ.

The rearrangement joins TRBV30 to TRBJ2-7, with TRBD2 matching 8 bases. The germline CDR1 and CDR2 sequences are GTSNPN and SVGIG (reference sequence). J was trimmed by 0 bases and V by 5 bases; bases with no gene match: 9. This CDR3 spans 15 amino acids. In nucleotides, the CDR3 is TGTGCCTGGGGAGGGGAGCGGGGGAGCTCCTACGAGCAGTACTTC. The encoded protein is CAWGGERGSSYEQYF.

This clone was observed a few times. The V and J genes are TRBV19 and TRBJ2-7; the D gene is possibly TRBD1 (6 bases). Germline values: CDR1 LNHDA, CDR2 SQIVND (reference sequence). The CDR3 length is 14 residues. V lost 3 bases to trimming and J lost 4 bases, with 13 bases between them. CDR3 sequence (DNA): TGTGCCAGTAGTATGGGCAGGCAGGGGTACGAGCAGTACTTC. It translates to CASSMGRQGYEQYF.

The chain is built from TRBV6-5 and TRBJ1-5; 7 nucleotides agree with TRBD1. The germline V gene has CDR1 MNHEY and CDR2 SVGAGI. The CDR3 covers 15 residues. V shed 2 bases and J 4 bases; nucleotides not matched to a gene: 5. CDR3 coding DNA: TGTGCCAGCAGTTACGGAACAGGGGATAATCAGCCCCAGCATTTT. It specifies CASSYGTGDNQPQHF.

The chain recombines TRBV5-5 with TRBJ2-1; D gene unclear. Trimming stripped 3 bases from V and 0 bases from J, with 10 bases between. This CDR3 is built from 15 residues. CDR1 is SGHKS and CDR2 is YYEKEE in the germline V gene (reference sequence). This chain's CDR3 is CASSSGLGSYNEQFF. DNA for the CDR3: TGTGCCAGCAGCTCCGGTCTAGGCTCCTACAATGAGCAGTTCTTC.

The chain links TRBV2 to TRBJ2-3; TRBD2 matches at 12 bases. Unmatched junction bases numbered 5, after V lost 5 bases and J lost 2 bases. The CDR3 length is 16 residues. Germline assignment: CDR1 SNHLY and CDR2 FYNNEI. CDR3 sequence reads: CASSHGLAGHTDTQYF. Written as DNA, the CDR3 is TGTGCCAGCAGTCATGGACTAGCGGGACACACAGATACGCAGTATTTT.

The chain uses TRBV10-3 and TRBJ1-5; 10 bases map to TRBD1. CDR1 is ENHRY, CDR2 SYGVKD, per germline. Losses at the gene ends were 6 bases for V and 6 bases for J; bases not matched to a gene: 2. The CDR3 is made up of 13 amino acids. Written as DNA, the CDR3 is TGTGCCATCAGGGGGACAGGGGCTCAGCCCCAGCATTTT. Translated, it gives CAIRGTGAQPQHF.

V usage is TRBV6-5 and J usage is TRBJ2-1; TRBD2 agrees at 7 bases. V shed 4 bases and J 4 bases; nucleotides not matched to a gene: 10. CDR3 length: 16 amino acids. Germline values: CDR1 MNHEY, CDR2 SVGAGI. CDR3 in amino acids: CASSWGSSGFYNEQFF. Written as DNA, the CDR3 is TGTGCCAGCAGTTGGGGTTCTAGCGGATTTTACAATGAGCAGTTCTTC.

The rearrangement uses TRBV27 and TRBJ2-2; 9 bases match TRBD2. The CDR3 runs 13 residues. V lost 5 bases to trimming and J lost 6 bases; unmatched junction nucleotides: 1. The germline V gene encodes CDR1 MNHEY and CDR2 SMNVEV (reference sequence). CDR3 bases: TGTGCCAGCAGTCAGCGGGAGGCCGGGGAGCTGTTTTTT. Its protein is CASSQREAGELFF.